The 14 T cell receptor beta chains below were found in one sample sequenced in a study of OX40 agonist ivuxolimab in advanced cancers. Data came from immunoSEQ multiplex PCR; TCRdb stores just in-frame clones and leaves some out. The repertoire holds 50,000 or so clones, with 75% to 90% as singletons. The sequencing here drew on CD4+ or CD8+ T cells sorted from blood, taken in a trial of the OX40 agonist ivuxolimab. Receptor source: an adult with an advanced solid tumor such as melanoma, head and neck, liver or kidney cancer.

CDR3 nucleotides: TGCAGCGTTGAATACAGGGCGTCCGGCTATGGCTACACCTTC. The encoded protein is CSVEYRASGYGYTF. V is TRBV29-1 and J is TRBJ1-2; D perhaps matches TRBD1 (6 bases). Trimming cost V 2 bases and J 4 bases, with 14 bases left between them. The CDR3 has 14 residues. The germline CDR1 and CDR2 sequences are SQVTM and ANQGSEA.

The chain has TRBV6-6 and TRBJ1-6; D unresolved. CDR1 and CDR2 (germline): MNHNY, SVGAGI (reference sequence). This CDR3 has 13 residues. V shed 2 bases and J shed 10 bases, with 9 bases lying between them. The CDR3 protein is CASSYSGRSPLHF. The CDR3 DNA sequence: TGTGCCAGCAGTTACAGTGGGAGATCACCCCTCCACTTT.

This clone was counted once. V gene TRBV20-1 combines with J gene TRBJ1-2; D remains unclear. The CDR3 has 9 residues. V shed 7 bases and J shed 2 bases, with 2 bases lying between them. Germline CDR1 DFQATT, CDR2 SNEGSKA (reference sequence). The CDR3 loop reads CSGNYGYTF. The CDR3 DNA reads TGCAGTGGGAACTATGGCTACACCTTC.

The chain has TRBV15 and TRBJ1-1, with no clear D. The CDR3 extends over 15 amino acids. With 3 bases removed from V and 7 bases from J, the gap between germline ends came to 18 bases. Looked up from germline, CDR1 is LNHNV and CDR2 is YYDKDF (reference sequence). Here the CDR3 reads CATSSPLGGVGEAFF. The CDR3 nucleotides are TGTGCCACCAGCAGTCCTCTGGGCGGAGTAGGTGAAGCTTTCTTT. Supplemented by reference TRBV15 and TRBJ1-1, the full variable domain reads DAMVIQNPRYQVTQFGKPVTLSCSQTLNHNVMYWYQQKSSQAPKLLFHYYDKDFNNEADTPDNFQSRRPNTSFCFLDIRSPGLGDTAMYLCATSSPLGGVGEAFFGQGTRLTVV.

This chain links TRBV7-3 with TRBJ2-1; TRBD1 matches 7 bases. With V trimmed by 0 bases and J by 3 bases, 5 bases remained unmatched. The CDR3 sequence is 16 residues long. CDR1 is SGHTA, CDR2 FQGTGA, per germline. The CDR3 DNA follows: TGTGCCAGCAGCTTAACTTCAGGGGGTAACTACAATGAGCAGTTCTTC. The encoded protein is CASSLTSGGNYNEQFF.

V and J are TRBV27 and TRBJ2-4, with D maybe TRBD1 (5 bases). Looked up from germline, CDR1 is MNHEY and CDR2 is SMNVEV (reference sequence). V was clipped by 3 bases and J by 3 bases, with 12 bases between them. This CDR3 has 15 residues. CDR3 sequence: CASSLQGYGKNIQYF. CDR3 nucleotides: TGTGCCAGCAGTTTGCAGGGTTACGGCAAAAACATTCAGTACTTC.

The chain uses TRBV15 and TRBJ2-3; D remains ambiguous. V was cut by 3 bases and J by 2 bases, with 6 bases left in between. The germline CDR1 and CDR2 sequences are LNHNV and YYDKDF (reference sequence). This CDR3 is 13 amino acids long. CDR3 region: CATSSTDTDTQYF. In DNA form, the CDR3 reads TGTGCCACCAGCAGTACGGACACAGATACGCAGTATTTT.

The V gene is TRBV28, the J gene TRBJ1-5; TRBD1 might be the D (6 bases). Germline V gene lookup returns CDR1 MDHEN and CDR2 SYDVKM. The CDR3 has 15 residues. V dropped 5 bases and J dropped 2 bases, with 13 bases sitting between them. This CDR3 reads CASSIYREGNQPQHF. The CDR3 coding sequence is TGTGCCAGCAGTATATACAGGGAAGGCAATCAGCCCCAGCATTTT.

The genes are TRBV5-4 and TRBJ2-3, with 8 nucleotides matching TRBD2. The germline CDR1 and CDR2 sequences are SGHNT and YYREEE (reference sequence). V lost 0 bases, J lost 14 bases, and 5 bases stayed unmatched. The CDR3 length is 12 residues. CDR3 bases: TGTGCCAGCAGCTTGGGCGGGACTAGTCTGTATTTT. Its translation: CASSLGGTSLYF.

This clone was seen only a few times. The chain has TRBV28 and TRBJ2-2, with 9 bases that match TRBD1. The germline V gene has CDR1 MDHEN and CDR2 SYDVKM. There are 18 residues in the CDR3. The junction had 9 bases not matched to a gene; V was cut back by 1 base and J by 3 bases. CDR3 coding DNA: TGTGCCAGCAGTTTATTCCCGGGACAGGGTTGGGACACCGGGGAGCTGTTTTTT. Translated: CASSLFPGQGWDTGELFF. The variable domain in full, with the rest retrieved from reference TRBV28 and TRBJ2-2, is DVKVTQSSRYLVKRTGEKVFLECVQDMDHENMFWYRQDPGLGLRLIYFSYDVKMKEKGDIPEGYSVSREKKERFSLILESASTNQTSMYLCASSLFPGQGWDTGELFFGEGSRLTVL.

This clone is a singleton in its sample. V is TRBV19 and J is TRBJ1-3, with D possibly being TRBD1 (6 bases). Germline assignment: CDR1 LNHDA and CDR2 SQIVND (reference sequence). This CDR3 is built from 15 residues. Trimming shortened V by 7 bases and J by 0 bases, and 13 bases separated the two germline ends. CDR3 region: CASTSDRTSGNTIYF. DNA of the CDR3: TGTGCCAGTACATCCGACAGGACCTCTGGAAACACCATATATTTT.

V gene TRBV2 combines with J gene TRBJ2-7, with TRBD1 matching 7 bases. This CDR3 region has 15 residues. CDR1 SNHLY and CDR2 FYNNEI come from the germline V gene. V trimming: 8 bases; J trimming: 1 base; junction bases outside the gene matches: 11. The CDR3 region is CASRDSFIISYEQYF. The CDR3 DNA is TGTGCCAGCCGGGACAGCTTTATAATATCCTACGAGCAGTACTTC.

V and J are TRBV6-6 and TRBJ1-2, with 7 bases aligning to TRBD1. The CDR3 is 13 amino acids. Germline V lookup: CDR1 MNHNY, CDR2 SVGAGI (reference sequence). V shed 2 bases, J shed 5 bases, and the junction held 2 bases outside the gene matches. The CDR3 sequence is CASSYDRAYGYTF. CDR3 DNA sequence: TGTGCCAGCAGTTACGACAGGGCTTATGGCTACACCTTC.

The chain is built from TRBV19 and TRBJ1-1; the match to TRBD1 covers 10 bases. J was trimmed by 6 bases and V by 10 bases; bases with no gene match: 5. Germline CDR1 and CDR2: LNHDA and SQIVND (reference sequence). This CDR3 contains 12 residues. CDR3 sequence: CATRDRGAEAFF. The CDR3 DNA reads as TGTGCCACCCGGGACAGGGGAGCTGAAGCTTTCTTT. Supplemented by reference TRBV19 and TRBJ1-1, the full variable domain reads DGGITQSPKYLFRKEGQNVTLSCEQNLNHDAMYWYRQDPGQGLRLIYYSQIVNDFQKGDIAEGYSVSREKKESFPLTVTSAQKNPTAFYLCATRDRGAEAFFGQGTRLTVV.